The subject of this entry is one TCR beta chain. What it recognizes is unknown. The sample belongs to a study of cytomegalovirus exposure and HLA in healthy donors. Broader study findings: CMV serostatus was the only recorded immune exposure for donors. In a later analysis, V- and J-gene trimming of beta chains associated with a DCLRE1C missense variant, replicated independently.

V lost 0 bases to trimming and J lost 4 bases, with 16 bases between them. The CDR3 extends over 16 amino acids. Germline CDR1 SGHRS, CDR2 YFSETQ. A multiplex PCR was run with 60 Vbeta primers and 13 Jbeta primers. The protocol was immunoSEQ multiplex PCR, while the TCRdb copy is restricted to in-frame clones and leaves out a portion. The sample comprises about 150,000 clones, approximately 82% of which are singletons, and about 1.6% rests with the top ten. Sample: PBMCs. The chain links TRBV5-1 to TRBJ2-5, with a tentative D call TRBD2 (7 bases). This TCR was recovered from a man in his forties or fifties in good health and CMV-seronegative. The CDR3 DNA follows: TGCGCCAGCAGCTTGGCCGAAGGGGGGGCTGGAGAGACCCAGTACTTC. Amino acids: CASSLAEGGAGETQYF.